This T cell receptor beta chain was sequenced for a study of blood T cell repertoires in COVID-19. The wider study: Both acute and convalescent COVID-19 samples were obtained from the United States, Italy and Spain. Sources were T cells, B-cell-depleted T cells, or PBMCs; the material itself was cDNA or gDNA.

This clone has ten or more counts. Original methodology: Reference gene primer amplification gave nucleated cell count estimates. Using immunoSEQ multiplex PCR, the repertoire was profiled, and TCRdb retains in-frame clones only, with some absent. V and J calls and clone size are copied from that table; D and trimming were computed from the DNA. The data show about 190,000 clones, with less than 85% seen just once and roughly 12% held by the top ten. The length of the CDR3 is 15 residues. The specimen sequenced was peripheral blood. The V and J genes are TRBV21-1 and TRBJ1-1; the table gives TRBD1 as D, unverified against the DNA. TRBV21-1 is deemed a pseudogene. The receptor was derived from a man aged 45-65 years who had recovered from COVID-19. The chain's CDR3 is CASSGRTGGDPEAFF. The CDR3 nucleotides read TGTGCCAGCAGCGGACGGACAGGGGGCGACCCTGAAGCTTTCTTT.